This TCR beta chain was sequenced in a study of shared clonotypes between healthy human individuals. After removal of 5 bases from V and 3 bases from J, the junction contained 4 bases not matched to a gene. Looked up from germline, CDR1 is SGHTA and CDR2 is FQGNSA. CDR3 length: 14 residues. Study results and limitations: Against clonotypes common to all four donors, non-shared ones had lower generation probabilities.

Genomic DNA from each subset was divided evenly over several immunoSEQ plates. Only in-frame clones appear in the TCRdb table, and some are missing; sequencing was by immunoSEQ multiplex PCR. Of approximately 2,000,000 clones in the sample, under 95% were seen once. As for this clone: What it binds is unknown.

In the CD4+ fraction, cells were divided into CD45RA+ naive and CD45RA-negative memory subsets. J is TRBJ2-3 and V is TRBV7-2; 8 bases are shared with TRBD2. The receptor's source is a man younger than 30 in good health. Some clones in this sample may be carry-over from other donors' samples. The sequenced sample was naive CD4+ T cells from PBMCs. Subset noted: CD45RA+ positively selected. The CDR3 DNA reads TGTGCCAGCAGCATCAGCGGGGGAACAGATACGCAGTATTTT. Residues: CASSISGGTDTQYF.